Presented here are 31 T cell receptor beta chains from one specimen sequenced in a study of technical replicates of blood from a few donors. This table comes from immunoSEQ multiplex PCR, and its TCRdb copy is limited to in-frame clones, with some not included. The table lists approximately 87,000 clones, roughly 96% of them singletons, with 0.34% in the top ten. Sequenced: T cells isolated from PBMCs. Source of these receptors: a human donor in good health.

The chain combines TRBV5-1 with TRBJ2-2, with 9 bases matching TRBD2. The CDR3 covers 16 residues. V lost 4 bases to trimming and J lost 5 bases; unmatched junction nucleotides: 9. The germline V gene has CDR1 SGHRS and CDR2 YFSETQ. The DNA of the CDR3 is TGCGCCAGCAGCGCCATAGCGGGAGAGGTTACCGGGGAGCTGTTTTTT. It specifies CASSAIAGEVTGELFF.

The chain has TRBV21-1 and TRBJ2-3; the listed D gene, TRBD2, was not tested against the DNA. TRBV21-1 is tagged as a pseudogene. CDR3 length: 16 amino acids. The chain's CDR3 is CASRAARGGLTDTQYF. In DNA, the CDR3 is TGTGCCAGCAGAGCAGCAAGGGGGGGACTAACAGATACGCAGTATTTT.

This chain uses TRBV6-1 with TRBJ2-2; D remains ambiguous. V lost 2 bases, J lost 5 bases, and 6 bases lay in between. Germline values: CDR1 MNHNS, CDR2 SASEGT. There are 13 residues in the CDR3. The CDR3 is CASSELYTGELFF. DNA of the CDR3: TGTGCCAGCAGTGAATTATATACCGGGGAGCTGTTTTTT.

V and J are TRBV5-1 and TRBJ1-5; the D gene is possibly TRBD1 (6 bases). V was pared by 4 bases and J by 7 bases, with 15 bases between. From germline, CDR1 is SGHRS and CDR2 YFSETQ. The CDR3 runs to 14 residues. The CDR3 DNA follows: TGCGCCAGCAGCCCCGGAGGGGGGGGCCAGCCCCAGCATTTT. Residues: CASSPGGGGQPQHF.

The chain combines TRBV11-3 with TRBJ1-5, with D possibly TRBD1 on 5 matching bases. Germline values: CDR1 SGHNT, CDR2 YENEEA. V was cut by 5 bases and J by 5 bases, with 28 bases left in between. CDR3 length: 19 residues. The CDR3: CASSHGGYRPKPLYQPQHF. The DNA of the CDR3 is TGTGCCAGCAGCCACGGAGGGTACAGGCCAAAACCTTTATATCAGCCCCAGCATTTT.

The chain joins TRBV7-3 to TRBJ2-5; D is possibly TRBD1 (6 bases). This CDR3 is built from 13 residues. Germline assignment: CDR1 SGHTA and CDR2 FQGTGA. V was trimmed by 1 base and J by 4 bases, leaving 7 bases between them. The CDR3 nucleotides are TGTGCCAGCAGCTTAAACAGGGCAGAGACCCAGTACTTC. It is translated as CASSLNRAETQYF.

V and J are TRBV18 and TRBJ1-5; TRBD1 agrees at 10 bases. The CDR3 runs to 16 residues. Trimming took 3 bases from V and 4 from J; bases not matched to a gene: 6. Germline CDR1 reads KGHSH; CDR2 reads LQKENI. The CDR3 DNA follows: TGTGCCAGCTCACCGATGGGACAGGGGCGGAATCAGCCCCAGCATTTT. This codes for CASSPMGQGRNQPQHF.

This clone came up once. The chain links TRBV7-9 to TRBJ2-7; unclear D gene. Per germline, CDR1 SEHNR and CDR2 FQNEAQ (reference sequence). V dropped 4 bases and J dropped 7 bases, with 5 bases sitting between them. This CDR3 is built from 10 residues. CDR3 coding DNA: TGTGCCAGCAGCTCTGAGGAGCAGTACTTC. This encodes CASSSEEQYF.

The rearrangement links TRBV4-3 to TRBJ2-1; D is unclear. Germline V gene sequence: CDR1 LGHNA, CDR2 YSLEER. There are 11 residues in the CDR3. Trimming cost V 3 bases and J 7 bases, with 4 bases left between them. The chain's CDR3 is CASSHSNEQFF. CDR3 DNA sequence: TGCGCCAGCAGCCATAGTAATGAGCAGTTCTTC.

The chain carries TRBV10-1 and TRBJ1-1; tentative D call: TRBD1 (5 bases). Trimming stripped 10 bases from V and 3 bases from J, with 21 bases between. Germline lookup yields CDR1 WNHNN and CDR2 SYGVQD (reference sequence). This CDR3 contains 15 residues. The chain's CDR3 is CANQRTRIKDTEAFF. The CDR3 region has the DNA TGCGCCAACCAACGGACACGGATAAAGGACACTGAAGCTTTCTTT.

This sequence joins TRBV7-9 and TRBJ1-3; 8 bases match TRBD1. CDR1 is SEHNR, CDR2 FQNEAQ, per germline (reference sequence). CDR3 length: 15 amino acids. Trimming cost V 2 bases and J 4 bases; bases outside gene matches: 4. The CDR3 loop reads CASSLTGGTGNTIYF. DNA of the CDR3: TGTGCCAGCAGCTTAACAGGGGGGACAGGAAACACCATATATTTT.

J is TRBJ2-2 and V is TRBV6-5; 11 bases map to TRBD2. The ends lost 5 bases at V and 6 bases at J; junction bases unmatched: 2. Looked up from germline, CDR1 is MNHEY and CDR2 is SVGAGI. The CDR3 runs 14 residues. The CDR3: CASSRLAGSGELFF. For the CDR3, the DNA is TGTGCCAGCAGTCGACTAGCGGGATCCGGGGAGCTGTTTTTT.

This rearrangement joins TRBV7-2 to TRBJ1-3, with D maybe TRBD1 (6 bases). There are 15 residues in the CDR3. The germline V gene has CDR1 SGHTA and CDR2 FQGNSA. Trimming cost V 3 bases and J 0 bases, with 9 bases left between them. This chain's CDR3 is CASSFGGLSGNTIYF. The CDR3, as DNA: TGTGCCAGCAGCTTTGGGGGCCTCTCTGGAAACACCATATATTTT.

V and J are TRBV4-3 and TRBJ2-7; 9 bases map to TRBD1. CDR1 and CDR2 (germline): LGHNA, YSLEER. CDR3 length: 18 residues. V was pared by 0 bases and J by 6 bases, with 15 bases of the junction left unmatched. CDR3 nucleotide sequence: TGCGCCAGCAGCCAAGATTGGGGCACGGGACAGGGTCGGTCCGAGCAGTACTTC. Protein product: CASSQDWGTGQGRSEQYF.

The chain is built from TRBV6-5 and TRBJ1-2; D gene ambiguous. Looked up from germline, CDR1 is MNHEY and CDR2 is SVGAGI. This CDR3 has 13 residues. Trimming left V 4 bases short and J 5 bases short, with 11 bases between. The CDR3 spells CASSSGSDYGYTF. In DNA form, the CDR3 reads TGTGCCAGCAGTTCGGGGTCAGATTATGGCTACACCTTC.

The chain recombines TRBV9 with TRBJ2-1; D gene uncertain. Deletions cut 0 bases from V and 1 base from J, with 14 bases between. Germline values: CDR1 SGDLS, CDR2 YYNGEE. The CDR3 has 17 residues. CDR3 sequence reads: CASSVATKVGSYNEQFF. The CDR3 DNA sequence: TGTGCCAGCAGCGTAGCTACGAAGGTCGGGTCCTACAATGAGCAGTTCTTC. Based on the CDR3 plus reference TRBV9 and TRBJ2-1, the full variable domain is DSGVTQTPKHLITATGQRVTLRCSPRSGDLSVYWYQQSLDQGLQFLIQYYNGEERAKGNILERFSAQQFPDLHSELNLSSLELGDSALYFCASSVATKVGSYNEQFFGPGTRLTVL.

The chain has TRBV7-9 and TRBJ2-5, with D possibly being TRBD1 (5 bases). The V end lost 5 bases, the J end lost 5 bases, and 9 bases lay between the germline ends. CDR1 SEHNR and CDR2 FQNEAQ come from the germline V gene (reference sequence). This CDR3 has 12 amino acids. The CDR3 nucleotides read TGTGCCAGCAGCGTCTCAGGGGAGACCCAGTACTTC. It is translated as CASSVSGETQYF. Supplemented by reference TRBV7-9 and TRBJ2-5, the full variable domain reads DTGVSQNPRHKITKRGQNVTFRCDPISEHNRLYWYRQTLGQGPEFLTYFQNEAQLEKSRLLSDRFSAERPKGSFSTLEIQRTEQGDSAMYLCASSVSGETQYFGPGTRLLVL.

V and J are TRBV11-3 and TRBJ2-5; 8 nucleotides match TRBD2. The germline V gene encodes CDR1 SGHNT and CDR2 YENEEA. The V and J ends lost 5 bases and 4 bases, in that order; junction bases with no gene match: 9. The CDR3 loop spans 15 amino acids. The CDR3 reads CASSPSGLARETQYF. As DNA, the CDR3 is TGTGCCAGCAGCCCCTCCGGACTAGCTAGAGAGACCCAGTACTTC.

The DNA of the CDR3 is TGTGCCAGCAGCTCCAGACTGTTGGCTGGAAACACCATATATTTT. It codes for CASSSRLLAGNTIYF. J is TRBJ1-3 and V is TRBV4-2; D uncertain. This CDR3 has 15 residues. V shed 5 bases and J shed 2 bases, with 13 bases lying between them. Germline assignment: CDR1 LGHNA and CDR2 YNFKEQ.

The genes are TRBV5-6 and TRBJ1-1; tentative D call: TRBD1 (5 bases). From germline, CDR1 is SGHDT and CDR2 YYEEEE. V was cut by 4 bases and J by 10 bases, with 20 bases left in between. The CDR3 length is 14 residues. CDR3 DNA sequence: TGTGCCAGCAGCCCGGGGGACCAGGGACTTGGAGCTTTCTTT. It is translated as CASSPGDQGLGAFF.

The CDR3 sequence is CASSLSETQYF. CDR3 bases: TGTGCCAGCAGCTTGAGCGAGACCCAGTACTTC. V and J are TRBV11-1 and TRBJ2-5; D is ambiguous. Trimming stripped 3 bases from V and 5 bases from J, with 4 bases between. The length of the CDR3 is 11 residues. The germline V gene encodes CDR1 SGHAT and CDR2 FQDESV (reference sequence).

The CDR3 DNA sequence: TGTGCCAGCAGCTCTTATCCGGGACTAGCGTACAATGAGCAGTTCTTC. Protein sequence: CASSSYPGLAYNEQFF. The rearrangement uses TRBV7-3 and TRBJ2-1; 10 bases align to TRBD2. V lost 4 bases and J lost 4; bases outside the gene matches: 7. The CDR3 sequence is 16 residues long. The germline gives CDR1 SGHTA, CDR2 FQGTGA.

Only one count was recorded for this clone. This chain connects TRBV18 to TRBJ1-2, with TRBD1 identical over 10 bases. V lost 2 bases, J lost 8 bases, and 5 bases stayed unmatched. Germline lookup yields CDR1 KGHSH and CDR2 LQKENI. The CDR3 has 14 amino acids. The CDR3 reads CASSPGTGEKGYTF. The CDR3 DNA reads TGTGCCAGCTCACCAGGGACAGGGGAAAAGGGCTACACCTTC.

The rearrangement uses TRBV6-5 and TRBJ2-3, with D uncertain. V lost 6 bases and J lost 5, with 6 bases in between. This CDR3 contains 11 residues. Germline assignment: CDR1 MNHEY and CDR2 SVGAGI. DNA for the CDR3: TGTGCCAGCAGGTTCGGAGATACGCAGTATTTT. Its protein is CASRFGDTQYF.

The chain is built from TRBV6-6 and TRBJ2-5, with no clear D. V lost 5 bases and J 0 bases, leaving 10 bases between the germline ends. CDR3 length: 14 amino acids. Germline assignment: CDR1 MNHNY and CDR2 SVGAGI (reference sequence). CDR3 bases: TGTGCCAGCAGTCCCCGCGTGTACCAAGAGACCCAGTACTTC. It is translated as CASSPRVYQETQYF.

The CDR3 coding sequence is TGTGCCATCAGCGAGCTTAGCGGGAATAGCCCCTACGAGCAGTACTTC. This gives the protein CAISELSGNSPYEQYF. The chain has TRBV10-3 and TRBJ2-7; 8 bases align to TRBD2. The V gene's germline CDR1 is ENHRY and CDR2 SYGVKD. V was clipped by 6 bases and J by 2 bases; unmatched bases: 12. The CDR3 has 16 residues.

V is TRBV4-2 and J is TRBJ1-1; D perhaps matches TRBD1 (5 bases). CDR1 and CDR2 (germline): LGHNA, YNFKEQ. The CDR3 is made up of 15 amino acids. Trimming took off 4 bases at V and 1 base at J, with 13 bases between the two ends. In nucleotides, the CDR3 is TGTGCCAGCAGCCCTGCGGGGGTGTGGAACACTGAAGCTTTCTTT. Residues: CASSPAGVWNTEAFF.

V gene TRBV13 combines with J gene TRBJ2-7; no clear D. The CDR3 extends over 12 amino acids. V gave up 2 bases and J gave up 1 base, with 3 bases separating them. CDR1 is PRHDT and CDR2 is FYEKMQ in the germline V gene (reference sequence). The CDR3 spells CASSLSSYEQYF. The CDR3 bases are TGTGCCAGCAGCTTATCTTCCTACGAGCAGTACTTC.

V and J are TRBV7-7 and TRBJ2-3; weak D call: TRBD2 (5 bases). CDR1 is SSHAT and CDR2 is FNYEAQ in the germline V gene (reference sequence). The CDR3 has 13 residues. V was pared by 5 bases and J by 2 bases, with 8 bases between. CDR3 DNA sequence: TGTGCCAGCAGCCAGGACTCCACAGATACGCAGTATTTT. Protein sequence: CASSQDSTDTQYF.

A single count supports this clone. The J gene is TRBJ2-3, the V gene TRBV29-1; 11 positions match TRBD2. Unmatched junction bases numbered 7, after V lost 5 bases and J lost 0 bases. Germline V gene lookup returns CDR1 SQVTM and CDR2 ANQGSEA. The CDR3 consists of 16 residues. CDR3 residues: CSVRTSGHSSTDTQYF. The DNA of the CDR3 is TGCAGCGTTAGGACTAGCGGGCACTCTAGCACAGATACGCAGTATTTT.

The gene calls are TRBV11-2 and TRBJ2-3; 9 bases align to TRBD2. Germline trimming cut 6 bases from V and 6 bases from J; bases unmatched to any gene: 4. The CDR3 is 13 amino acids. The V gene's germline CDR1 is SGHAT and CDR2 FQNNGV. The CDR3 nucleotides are TGTGCCAGCAGACGTACTAGCGGGGATACGCAGTATTTT. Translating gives CASRRTSGDTQYF. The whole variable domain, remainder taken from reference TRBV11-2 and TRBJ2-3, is EAGVAQSPRYKIIEKRQSVAFWCNPISGHATLYWYQQILGQGPKLLIQFQNNGVVDDSQLPKDRFSAERLKGVDSTLKIQPAKLEDSAVYLCASRRTSGDTQYFGPGTRLTVL.